This TCR beta chain came from a study of T cells after yellow fever vaccination. The study's findings and limits: Most clones from primary vaccination resurfaced after the booster (around 97% CD4, over 75% CD8). CD4 and CD8 compartments shared a small share of clonotypes.

V dropped 2 bases and J dropped 3 bases, with 19 bases sitting between them. The CDR3 is made up of 17 amino acids. A single record per CDR3 protein comes from TCRdb applying MiXCR to the 5' RACE reads. The sample includes 600,000 to 750,000 distinct CDR3 sequences, around an eighth of them seen just once. Only a few counts were recorded for this clonotype. The antigen remains unidentified. The J gene is TRBJ1-1, the V gene TRBV12-3 or TRBV12-4; D is perhaps TRBD1 (5 bases). The sample in question was PBMCs, obtained on the day of the yellow fever booster vaccination. The origin of this receptor is a man aged 25 to 40 who received the YFV17D yellow fever vaccine. In nucleotides, the CDR3 is TGTGCCAGCAGTTTACTTCGTCTGGCCAGGGTGGACACTGAAGCTTTCTTT. The encoded protein is CASSLLRLARVDTEAFF.